These 5 T cell receptor beta chains were sequenced from one sample in a study of T cell repertoires in cytomegalovirus infection. TCRdb redid the calling of the reads with MiXCR, one entry per CDR3 protein. The table includes about 680,000 distinct CDR3 sequences, 20% to 25% detected once. Sequencing was performed on CD8+ T cells from PBMCs. The origin of the receptors is a human donor in good health (CMV status not recorded). Some clones in this sample may be carry-over from other donors' samples.

This clonotype was recorded at least ten times. The J gene is TRBJ1-5, the V gene TRBV7-9, with a tentative D call TRBD1 (6 bases). Per germline, CDR1 SEHNR and CDR2 FQNEAQ (reference sequence). V gave up 1 base and J gave up 1 base, with 8 bases separating them. CDR3 length: 15 residues. The CDR3 region is CASSLGRGSNQPQHF. CDR3 coding DNA: TGTGCCAGCAGCTTAGGCAGGGGAAGCAATCAGCCCCAGCATTTT.

This chain connects TRBV20-1 to TRBJ2-1; TRBD2 matches 7 bases. CDR1 DFQATT and CDR2 SNEGSKA come from the germline V gene (reference sequence). The CDR3 runs to 15 residues. The J segment lost 4 bases and the V segment lost 4 bases, leaving 10 bases of the junction unmatched. Here the CDR3 DNA reads TGCAGTGCTATCCTTGGGGGGGGATTATACAATGAGCAGTTCTTC. It specifies CSAILGGGLYNEQFF.

The chain joins TRBV4-3 to TRBJ2-2; 8 bases map to TRBD1. The CDR3 is made up of 16 amino acids. Germline V gene data show CDR1 as LGHNA and CDR2 as YSLEER. V lost 7 bases, J lost 0 bases, and 7 bases stayed unmatched. CDR3 DNA sequence: TGCGCCAGCACTTGTCCAGGGGGCCCGAACACCGGGGAGCTGTTTTTT. Protein product: CASTCPGGPNTGELFF.

The rearrangement joins TRBV6-5 to TRBJ1-1; maybe TRBD1 (6 bases). The V gene's germline CDR1 is MNHEY and CDR2 SVGAGI. This CDR3 comprises 13 residues. Trimming cost V 8 bases and J 4 bases, with 14 bases left between them. The CDR3, as DNA: TGTGCCAGCCTAGGGGGAGGAAGCACTGAAGCTTTCTTT. Its protein is CASLGGGSTEAFF.

This clonotype has more than one count but fewer than ten. This chain joins TRBV28 and TRBJ2-1; D not certain. Germline V gene sequence: CDR1 MDHEN, CDR2 SYDVKM. This CDR3 has 14 amino acids. V was trimmed by 7 bases and J by 3 bases, leaving 13 bases between them. For the CDR3, the DNA is TGTGCCAGCAACCCCACTGGGTACTACAATGAGCAGTTCTTC. As protein: CASNPTGYYNEQFF.